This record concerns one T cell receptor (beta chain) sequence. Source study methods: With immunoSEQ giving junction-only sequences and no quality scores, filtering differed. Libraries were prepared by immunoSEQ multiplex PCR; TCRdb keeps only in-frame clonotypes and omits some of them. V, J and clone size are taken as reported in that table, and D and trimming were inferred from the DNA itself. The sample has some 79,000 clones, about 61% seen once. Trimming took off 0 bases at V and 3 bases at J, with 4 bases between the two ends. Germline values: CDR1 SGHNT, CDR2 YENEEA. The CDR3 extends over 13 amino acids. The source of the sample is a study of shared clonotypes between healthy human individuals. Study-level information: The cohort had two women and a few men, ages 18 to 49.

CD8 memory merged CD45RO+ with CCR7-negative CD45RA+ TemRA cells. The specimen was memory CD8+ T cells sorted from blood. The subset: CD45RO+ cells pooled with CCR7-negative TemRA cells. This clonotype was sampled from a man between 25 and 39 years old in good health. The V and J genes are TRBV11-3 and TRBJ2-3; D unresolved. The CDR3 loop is CASSLDLTDTQYF. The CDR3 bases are TGTGCCAGCAGCTTAGACTTGACAGATACGCAGTATTTT.